The rows below give T cell receptor beta chains drawn from one sample of a study of T cell changes during pregnancy in multiple sclerosis. Profiling relied on immunoSEQ multiplex PCR, and the TCRdb table lists in-frame clones only, not all of them. The sample carries tens of thousands of clones, about 93% recorded once. Material: CD4+ T cells from peripheral blood mononuclear cells, obtained in the third trimester of pregnancy. Receptors originate from a female donor with multiple sclerosis, enrolled in a pregnancy study. Both conserved end residues are part of each CDR3. Fields, in order: clone size, V gene, J gene, D gene, CDR3 protein, CDR3 DNA. D genes are given only for firm matches. Clone size appears in some rows only: once, few, many, or a class for an expanded clone.

>NA|TRBV6-5|TRBJ1-2|NA
CASSYSTGSFYGYTF
TGTGCCAGCAGTTACTCGACCGGGTCTTTCTATGGCTACACCTTC
>NA|TRBV5-4|TRBJ2-5|TRBD2
CASSIGLEETQYF
TGTGCCAGCAGCATAGGACTAGAGGAGACCCAGTACTTC
>NA|TRBV30|TRBJ1-4|TRBD1
CAWRTGQGSPNEKLFF
TGTGCCTGGAGGACGGGACAGGGCTCTCCTAATGAAAAACTGTTTTTT
>once|TRBV4-1|TRBJ1-1|NA
CASSQESAGLPTGTEAFF
TGCGCCAGCAGCCAAGAGTCGGCCGGATTACCGACGGGCACTGAAGCTTTCTTT
>NA|TRBV19|TRBJ2-7|NA
CASSIGGFGSKSYEQYF
TGTGCCAGTAGTATTGGGGGGTTTGGGTCCAAATCCTACGAGCAGTACTTC
>NA|TRBV2|TRBJ2-3|NA
CASVVAGTDTQYF
TGTGCCAGCGTCGTGGCTGGCACAGATACGCAGTATTTT
>NA|TRBV10-3|TRBJ1-6|TRBD1
CAISESNRGNSPLHF
TGTGCCATCAGTGAGTCGAACAGGGGGAATTCACCCCTCCACTTT
>NA|TRBV30|TRBJ1-3|NA
CARGSGNTIYF
TGTGCCCGAGGGTCAGGAAACACCATATATTTT
>NA|TRBV30|TRBJ2-2|TRBD2
CAWSVAGANTGELFF
TGTGCCTGGAGTGTCGCGGGGGCGAACACCGGGGAGCTGTTTTTT
>NA|TRBV30|TRBJ1-1|NA
CAWSRDLNTEAFF
TGTGCCTGGAGTCGGGACTTGAACACTGAAGCTTTCTTT
>NA|TRBV5-1|TRBJ2-3|TRBD2
CASSTSGGAGTDTQYF
TGCGCCAGCAGCACGAGCGGGGGGGCCGGCACAGATACGCAGTATTTT
>NA|TRBV7-9|TRBJ1-6|TRBD1
CASSRTGSSPLHF
TGTGCCAGCAGCCGGACAGGGAGTTCACCCCTCCACTTT
>once|TRBV10-3|TRBJ2-2|TRBD2
CAISRTSGGAGQTAGELFF
TGTGCCATCTCGAGGACTAGCGGGGGGGCAGGCCAAACTGCCGGGGAGCTGTTTTTT
>NA|TRBV4-1|TRBJ1-3|NA
CASSPLGGVVGDTIYF
TGCGCCAGCAGCCCTCTCGGTGGGGTTGTCGGGGACACCATATATTTT
>NA|TRBV19|TRBJ1-5|NA
CASSPGARGQPQHF
TGTGCCAGTAGTCCAGGGGCAAGGGGACAGCCCCAGCATTTT
>once|TRBV11-2|TRBJ1-1|NA
CASNHVGEGNTEAFF
TGTGCCAGCAACCATGTGGGAGAGGGGAACACTGAAGCTTTCTTT
>NA|TRBV15|TRBJ1-4|NA
CATSRDDSHNEKLFF
TGTGCCACCAGCAGAGATGACAGTCATAATGAAAAACTGTTTTTT
>NA|TRBV6-5|TRBJ2-1|NA
CASRGSAYNEQFF
TGTGCCAGTAGGGGGTCAGCATACAATGAGCAGTTCTTC
>NA|TRBV29-1|TRBJ1-6|TRBD1
CSAKAQGNNSPLHF
TGCAGCGCTAAAGCACAGGGGAATAATTCACCCCTCCACTTT
>NA|TRBV7-8|TRBJ1-3|NA
CASSFVEGYSGNTIYF
TGTGCCAGCAGCTTCGTCGAGGGATACTCTGGAAACACCATATATTTT
>NA|TRBV21-1|TRBJ1-6|NA
CASSKAVTGARNSPLHF
TGTGCCAGCAGCAAGGCTGTGACAGGGGCGCGGAATTCACCCCTCCACTTT
>NA|TRBV2|TRBJ2-7|NA
CASMDSLYEQYF
TGTGCCAGCATGGACAGCTTGTACGAGCAGTACTTC